This TCR beta chain was sequenced during a study of cytomegalovirus exposure and HLA in healthy donors. General study points: Being indistinguishable, some V segments were excluded, TRBV6-2 and TRBV6-3 among them. For TCR beta chains, V- and J-gene trimming was later linked to a missense DCLRE1C variant.

A note on this clone: Its antigen is not identified.

Primers for the PCR totalled 60 Vbeta and 13 Jbeta. TCRdb's copy holds only in-frame clones and misses some; the assay was immunoSEQ multiplex PCR. The table has 200,000 to 250,000 clones, 83% seen once. The CDR3 is 15 residues long. V was cut by 1 base and J by 1 base, with 10 bases left in between. Germline values: CDR1 MGHRA, CDR2 YSYEKL. This chain links TRBV4-1 with TRBJ1-1; weak D call: TRBD1 (6 bases). Sequencing was carried out using PBMCs. The origin of this receptor is a girl aged 10 to 17 in good health and CMV-seronegative. CDR3 bases: TGCGCCAGCAGCCAAGGGACAGTGACGAACACTGAAGCTTTCTTT. It translates to CASSQGTVTNTEAFF.